A selection of T cell receptor beta chains follows, all from one sample in a study of shared clonotypes between healthy human individuals. Here immunoSEQ multiplex PCR was the method, and the copy in TCRdb shows in-frame clones only, minus some. Among about 1 million clones listed, about 76% were seen once. Sequenced material: memory CD4+ T cells sorted from blood. The receptors originated from a man between 18 and 29 years old in good health. Both conserved end residues are part of each CDR3. For some rows the clone size is stated as once, few or many, or as a class when expanded; others skip it.

few,TRBV19,TRBJ1-6,CASSLAGSRSPLHF
-,TRBV30,TRBJ1-4,CAWTPGGGKGKLFF
-,TRBV5-1,TRBJ2-1,CASSSVSGGADEQFF
-,TRBV18,TRBJ1-1,CASLWDRVGSEAFF
-,TRBV7-9,TRBJ2-3,CASSLGPERRGSREDTQYF
-,TRBV4-1,TRBJ2-7,CASSRDSLAYEQYF
few,TRBV7-8,TRBJ2-5,CASGGTDETQYF
few,TRBV5-4,TRBJ2-1,CASSPGTSGGNEQFF
few,TRBV7-6,TRBJ2-7,CASSNRVEQYF
few,TRBV30,TRBJ2-1,CAWSRKDIAGGPPKGGQFF
few,TRBV5-1,TRBJ1-1,CASSLTGLNTEAFF
few,TRBV9,TRBJ1-4,CASSVDDLAKLFF
-,TRBV27,TRBJ2-2,CASRTRQQITGELFF
-,TRBV2,TRBJ1-3,CASSGRGGTGNTIYF
-,TRBV2,TRBJ2-3,CASRAVRGTDTQYF
-,TRBV7-2,TRBJ2-2,CASSFSGTGELFF
-,TRBV27,TRBJ1-5,CASSSTWTGVSNQPQHF
-,TRBV6-1,TRBJ2-2,CASTSGPVTGELFF
-,TRBV7-2,TRBJ2-1,CASSLRTIISNEQFF
-,TRBV4-3,TRBJ1-2,CASSQDSGTYNYGYTF
-,TRBV30,TRBJ1-3,CAWSVAGGGNTIYF
-,TRBV6-1,TRBJ1-2,CASSEFLRVGSGKDGYTF
once,TRBV11-3,TRBJ2-5,CASSPGVGRGGETQYF
-,TRBV29-1,TRBJ1-1,CSGERGLDTEAFF
-,TRBV7-9,TRBJ1-5,CASSFTSSGTQPQHF
once,TRBV9,TRBJ1-3,CASSPDGASGNTIYF
-,TRBV7-2,TRBJ1-4,CASSLVGRAILF
-,TRBV7-7,TRBJ2-5,CASSLLAIRGETQYF
few,TRBV18,TRBJ1-4,CASSPSGRPNEKLFF
few,TRBV5-6,TRBJ1-4,CASSWGQGKGAGEKLFF
once,TRBV6-1,TRBJ2-3,CASRALLVFSDTQYF
-,TRBV11-2,TRBJ2-7,CASSLLPPLYEQYF
once,TRBV20-1,TRBJ2-7,CSGGSAYEQYF
-,TRBV7-2,TRBJ2-3,CASSLGLAGVDTQYF
-,TRBV7-9,TRBJ1-1,CATWRSGVNTEAFF
-,TRBV11-2,TRBJ2-5,CASSLGIAGTETQYF
few,TRBV6-1,TRBJ1-2,CATSRQGGGYTF
-,TRBV9,TRBJ1-3,CASSVEPTSGNTIYF
-,TRBV5-4,TRBJ1-2,CASSLGGSYYGYTF
-,TRBV23-1,TRBJ2-7,CATKTGPSYEQYF
few,TRBV6-6,TRBJ1-2,CASSGGGDGYTF
few,TRBV18,TRBJ1-1,CASSPPGGSTEAFF
-,TRBV5-4,TRBJ2-5,CASSLAGAGGETQYF
-,TRBV10-3,TRBJ1-2,CAISPNLDYGYTF
-,TRBV5-1,TRBJ2-5,CASSLSGSETQYF
-,TRBV7-9,TRBJ2-5,CASSLRLAQQETQYF
-,TRBV5-1,TRBJ2-2,CASSYGFQRGTGELFF
-,TRBV4-1,TRBJ1-5,CASSQDFGGAGQPQHF
-,TRBV30,TRBJ2-5,CAWSMSSYQETQYF
-,TRBV5-6,TRBJ1-5,CASSLEGGQGNSNQPQHF
-,TRBV30,TRBJ2-7,CAWSVGSRDRHYEQYF
-,TRBV9,TRBJ1-4,CASSGRQGTTNEKLFF
-,TRBV5-4,TRBJ2-3,CASRDGTSGRSDTQYF
-,TRBV7-4,TRBJ2-5,CASSLRRRGAQETQYF
-,TRBV4-1,TRBJ2-3,CASSQTGFTDTQYF
-,TRBV2,TRBJ1-5,CASSVQQYQPQHF
few,TRBV4-1,TRBJ2-7,CASKWRGDSYEQYF
-,TRBV27,TRBJ1-1,CASSLRGDGVDEAFF
-,TRBV9,TRBJ2-3,CASSLGSTTSTDTQYF